The 20 T cell receptor beta chains below all came from one sample that was sequenced in a study of OX40 agonist ivuxolimab in advanced cancers. The repertoire was sequenced with immunoSEQ multiplex PCR; TCRdb's copy has only in-frame clones and lacks some. This sample has about 49,000 clones, with about 79% found just once. Sequenced material: CD4+ or CD8+ T cells sorted from blood, taken in a trial of the OX40 agonist ivuxolimab. The receptor set was obtained from an adult with an advanced solid tumor such as melanoma, head and neck, liver or kidney cancer.

This clone was seen a handful of times. The gene calls are TRBV15 and TRBJ2-1, with unresolved D. The V and J ends lost 6 bases and 7 bases respectively, with 16 bases between them. Looked up from germline, CDR1 is LNHNV and CDR2 is YYDKDF (reference sequence). The length of the CDR3 is 14 residues. The CDR3 sequence is CATSTTGRKNEQFF. The CDR3 coding sequence is TGTGCCACCAGTACAACCGGTCGGAAAAATGAGCAGTTCTTC.

This clone was recorded only once. The J gene is TRBJ1-2, the V gene TRBV5-4; D might be TRBD1 (5 bases). Trimming shortened V by 5 bases and J by 8 bases, and 16 bases separated the two germline ends. Germline loops: CDR1 SGHNT, CDR2 YYREEE (reference sequence). The CDR3 totals 13 residues. The CDR3 region has the DNA TGTGCCAGCAGTCCGGAGGGGTGGTACGGCTACACCTTC. This translates into CASSPEGWYGYTF.

The V gene is TRBV7-9, the J gene TRBJ2-3, with no clear D. This CDR3 has 11 residues. V gave up 3 bases and J gave up 3 bases, with 1 base separating them. The germline V gene has CDR1 SEHNR and CDR2 FQNEAQ (reference sequence). CDR3 region: CASSFTDTQYF. CDR3 sequence (DNA): TGTGCCAGCAGCTTTACAGATACGCAGTATTTT. Combining the CDR3 with reference TRBV7-9 and TRBJ2-3 gives the whole variable domain DTGVSQNPRHKITKRGQNVTFRCDPISEHNRLYWYRQTLGQGPEFLTYFQNEAQLEKSRLLSDRFSAERPKGSFSTLEIQRTEQGDSAMYLCASSFTDTQYFGPGTRLTVL.

The rearrangement links TRBV7-9 to TRBJ2-3, with 10 bases that match TRBD2. Trimming took 2 bases from V and 3 from J; bases not matched to a gene: 11. Germline V CDR1 and CDR2: SEHNR, FQNEAQ (reference sequence). This CDR3 has 18 amino acids. The CDR3 is CASSLSPRLAGSTDTQYF. CDR3 coding DNA: TGTGCCAGCAGCTTATCCCCCCGACTAGCGGGTTCGACAGATACGCAGTATTTT.

This clone was found a few times. CDR3 DNA: TGTGCCAGCCCCCCCGGACTAGCGGGAGTTAAAGAGACCCAGTACTTC. This translates into CASPPGLAGVKETQYF. The chain couples TRBV7-8 to TRBJ2-5; 13 bases map to TRBD2. The germline CDR1 and CDR2 sequences are SGHVS and FQNEAQ. Trimming cost V 8 bases and J 3 bases; bases outside gene matches: 9. This CDR3 has 16 residues.

The chain recombines TRBV4-1 with TRBJ1-1; D call uncertain. The germline V gene encodes CDR1 MGHRA and CDR2 YSYEKL. The germline V and J ends were trimmed by 0 bases and 3 bases, with 14 bases remaining between them. This CDR3 has 16 amino acids. The chain's CDR3 is CASSQDYGQEYTEAFF. DNA of the CDR3: TGCGCCAGCAGCCAAGATTACGGCCAGGAGTACACTGAAGCTTTCTTT.

V gene TRBV9 combines with J gene TRBJ2-3; 9 nucleotides align to TRBD1. Germline CDR1 and CDR2: SGDLS and YYNGEE. This CDR3 is built from 14 residues. The J segment lost 10 bases and the V segment lost 0 bases, leaving 6 bases of the junction unmatched. The DNA for the CDR3 is TGTGCCAGCAGCGTAGCTACAGGGACAGGGCCGCAGTATTTT. It codes for CASSVATGTGPQYF.

This chain joins TRBV10-2 and TRBJ1-1, with D unresolved. The CDR3 extends over 14 amino acids. From germline, CDR1 is WSHSY and CDR2 SAAADI. The V gene lost 3 bases and the J gene lost 5 bases, with 13 bases spanning the gap. For the CDR3, the DNA is TGCGCCAGCAGTGAATACGGACGGGAAACTGAAGCTTTCTTT. Protein product: CASSEYGRETEAFF.

This chain uses TRBV10-1 with TRBJ1-5; D not resolved. The CDR3 sequence is 13 residues long. CDR1 and CDR2 (germline): WNHNN, SYGVQD (reference sequence). V gave up 4 bases and J gave up 7 bases, with 11 bases separating them. The CDR3 region has the DNA TGCGCCAGCAGTGGAAACGTCGACCAGCCCCAGCATTTT. The encoded protein is CASSGNVDQPQHF.

The chain employs TRBV6-5 and TRBJ1-6; D is perhaps TRBD1 (6 bases). The CDR3 runs 15 residues. Trimming left V 1 base short and J 5 bases short, with 9 bases between. Germline CDR1 reads MNHEY; CDR2 reads SVGAGI. Written as DNA, the CDR3 is TGTGCCAGCAGTTACTATACAGGGAATAATTCACCCCTCCACTTT. Protein sequence: CASSYYTGNNSPLHF.

The gene calls are TRBV5-1 and TRBJ1-6; D ambiguous. The V gene lost 0 bases and the J gene lost 10 bases, with 17 bases spanning the gap. From germline, CDR1 is SGHRS and CDR2 YFSETQ. CDR3 length equals 16 residues. DNA of the CDR3: TGCGCCAGCAGCTTGGTAGGAGGACCGGCTCGATCACCCCTCCACTTT. Its translation: CASSLVGGPARSPLHF.

This clone was counted between two and nine times. This chain uses TRBV7-9 with TRBJ1-3, with D unclear. CDR1 SEHNR and CDR2 FQNEAQ come from the germline V gene (reference sequence). The V end lost 5 bases, the J end lost 0 bases, and 14 bases lay between the germline ends. This CDR3 is built from 16 residues. The CDR3 DNA reads TGTGCCAGCAGCCCCACGGCCGCATACTCTGGAAACACCATATATTTT. Its translation is CASSPTAAYSGNTIYF.

This chain links TRBV30 with TRBJ1-1; possible D gene TRBD1, 5 bases. There are 11 residues in the CDR3. The germline V gene has CDR1 GTSNPN and CDR2 SVGIG (reference sequence). V lost 1 base, J lost 11 bases, and 11 bases lay in between. CDR3 nucleotides: TGTGCCTGGAGTGGGCAGGGTATGGCTTTCTTT. Translated, it gives CAWSGQGMAFF.

The chain uses TRBV11-2 and TRBJ2-7, with a tentative D call TRBD2 (5 bases). Trimming took 2 bases from V and 5 from J, leaving 7 bases between them. This CDR3 spans 12 amino acids. The germline CDR1 and CDR2 sequences are SGHAT and FQNNGV. For the CDR3, the DNA is TGTGCCAGCAGCTTATTCGGGAACGAGCAGTACTTC. Amino acid sequence: CASSLFGNEQYF.

By share, this clone ranks as medium-sized (0.01 to 0.1%). This CDR3 is also generated by other DNA sequences in the sample. The chain combines TRBV7-2 with TRBJ2-7; no definite D call. Trimming removed 1 base from V and 4 bases from J, with 8 bases in between. The CDR3 has 13 amino acids. Germline loops: CDR1 SGHTA, CDR2 FQGNSA. In nucleotides, the CDR3 is TGTGCCAGCAGCTTAGAAGCCGAGTACGAGCAGTACTTC. It yields the protein CASSLEAEYEQYF.

This clone was seen more than once but under ten times. The chain employs TRBV5-1 and TRBJ2-7; 9 bases map to TRBD1. V gave up 3 bases and J gave up 3 bases; unmatched junction bases: 4. The CDR3 totals 14 residues. CDR1 is SGHRS and CDR2 is YFSETQ in the germline V gene. The CDR3 reads CASSWTGVDYEQYF. DNA for the CDR3: TGCGCCAGCAGCTGGACAGGGGTGGACTACGAGCAGTACTTC.

The chain has TRBV23-1 and TRBJ2-5; D possibly corresponds to TRBD1 (6 bases). TRBV23-1 is known as an ORF, though its function is uncertain. This CDR3 has 14 amino acids. V shed 4 bases and J shed 3 bases, with 12 bases lying between them. Here the CDR3 reads CASSPTGIEETQYF. Here the CDR3 DNA reads TGCGCCAGCAGTCCAACAGGGATAGAAGAGACCCAGTACTTC.

The chain is built from TRBV14 and TRBJ1-1; 7 bases are shared with TRBD1. The CDR3 is 14 amino acids. Germline V lookup: CDR1 SGHDN, CDR2 FVKESK. The junction had 3 bases not matched to a gene; V was cut back by 4 bases and J by 1 base. CDR3 nucleotide sequence: TGTGCCAGCAGCCTCCGGACAGGGAACACTGAAGCTTTCTTT. Amino acids: CASSLRTGNTEAFF.

This rearrangement joins TRBV23-1 to TRBJ2-3; possible D gene TRBD1, 6 bases. TRBV23-1 is an open reading frame whose function is uncertain. The V gene lost 1 base and the J gene lost 3 bases, with 23 bases spanning the gap. The CDR3 totals 19 residues. CDR3 protein: CASSQFSLRGGCGTDTQYF. The CDR3, as DNA: TGCGCCAGCAGTCAATTCTCCCTCAGGGGCGGCTGCGGGACAGATACGCAGTATTTT.

The V gene is TRBV29-1, the J gene TRBJ1-1; D is undetermined. The ends were cut back, 3 bases at V and 11 bases at J, with 16 bases in the middle. CDR3 length equals 12 residues. The germline V gene encodes CDR1 SQVTM and CDR2 ANQGSEA. The CDR3 DNA reads as TGCAGCGTTGATAGTCTTGGGGTGGAGGCTTTCTTT. This translates into CSVDSLGVEAFF.